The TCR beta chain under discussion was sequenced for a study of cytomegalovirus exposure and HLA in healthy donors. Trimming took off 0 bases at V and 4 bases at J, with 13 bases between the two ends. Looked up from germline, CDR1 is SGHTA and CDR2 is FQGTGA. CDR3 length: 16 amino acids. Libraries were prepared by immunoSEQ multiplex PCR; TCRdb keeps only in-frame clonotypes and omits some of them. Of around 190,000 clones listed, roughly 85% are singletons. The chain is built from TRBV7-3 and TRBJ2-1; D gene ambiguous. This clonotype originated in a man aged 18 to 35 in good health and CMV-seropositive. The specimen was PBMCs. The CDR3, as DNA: TGTGCCAGCAGCTTAACTGCGACTTCTACATACAATGAGCAGTTCTTC. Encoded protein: CASSLTATSTYNEQFF. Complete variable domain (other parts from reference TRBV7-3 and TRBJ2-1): GAGVSQTPSNKVTEKGKYVELRCDPISGHTALYWYRQSLGQGPEFLIYFQGTGAADDSGLPNDRFFAVRPEGSVSTLKIQRTERGDSAVYLCASSLTATSTYNEQFFGPGTRLTVL.